These 25 T cell receptor beta chains came from one sample sequenced in a study of cytomegalovirus exposure and HLA in healthy donors. The protocol was immunoSEQ multiplex PCR, while the TCRdb copy is restricted to in-frame clones and leaves out a portion. This sample has roughly 100,000 clones; 85% occur once, and the top ten carry about 20%. Source material: PBMCs. These receptors all come from a man younger than 30 in good health and CMV-seropositive.

This clone was observed a single time. V gene TRBV5-1 combines with J gene TRBJ2-1; weak D call: TRBD2 (6 bases). CDR3 length: 15 residues. Trimming removed 2 bases at V and 6 bases at J, with 15 bases between. Per the germline V gene, CDR1 is SGHRS and CDR2 is YFSETQ. CDR3 residues: CASSFGGSIPNEQFF. The CDR3 region has the DNA TGCGCCAGCAGCTTCGGAGGGAGCATACCCAATGAGCAGTTCTTC.

The rearrangement uses TRBV19 and TRBJ2-1; 12 bases map to TRBD2. V dropped 3 bases and J dropped 3; count of bases not matched to a gene: 3. Per germline, CDR1 LNHDA and CDR2 SQIVND (reference sequence). The CDR3 sequence is 16 residues long. The CDR3 nucleotides read TGTGCCAGTAGTATCCTAGCGGGAGGGTTCTACAATGAGCAGTTCTTC. Protein: CASSILAGGFYNEQFF.

The chain links TRBV6-5 to TRBJ2-1; D is possibly TRBD2 (7 bases). Germline V gene data show CDR1 as MNHEY and CDR2 as SVGAGI. Trimming shortened V by 2 bases and J by 6 bases, and 11 bases separated the two germline ends. CDR3 length equals 14 residues. The CDR3: CASSYQRGGNEQFF. Here the CDR3 DNA reads TGTGCCAGCAGTTACCAGAGGGGGGGCAATGAGCAGTTCTTC.

The rearrangement uses TRBV10-3 and TRBJ2-1; D gene uncertain. The length of the CDR3 is 13 residues. CDR1 is ENHRY and CDR2 is SYGVKD in the germline V gene. V lost 6 bases to trimming and J lost 5 bases, with 11 bases between them. The CDR3: CAISERSNNEQFF. The CDR3 bases are TGTGCCATCAGCGAGAGGAGCAACAATGAGCAGTTCTTC.

This clone has a handful of counts. The chain carries TRBV28 and TRBJ2-2; 8 bases agree with TRBD1. The germline V gene encodes CDR1 MDHEN and CDR2 SYDVKM. With 3 bases clipped from V and 3 bases from J, the junction kept 3 bases outside the gene matches. The CDR3 is made up of 15 amino acids. CDR3 protein: CASSFLDRDTGELFF. The CDR3 nucleotides are TGTGCCAGCAGTTTTCTGGACAGGGACACCGGGGAGCTGTTTTTT.

V and J are TRBV18 and TRBJ2-7; 10 bases agree with TRBD1. The germline CDR1 and CDR2 sequences are KGHSH and LQKENI. After removal of 2 bases from V and 0 bases from J, the junction contained 4 bases not matched to a gene. CDR3 length equals 16 residues. The CDR3 region is CASSPWGQGSSYEQYV. The CDR3 coding sequence is TGTGCCAGCTCACCATGGGGACAGGGGAGCTCCTACGAGCAGTACGTC.

The chain recombines TRBV6-1 with TRBJ1-5; 9 bases match TRBD1. The CDR3 is made up of 16 amino acids. In germline, CDR1 is MNHNS, CDR2 SASEGT. After removal of 4 bases from V and 6 bases from J, the junction contained 10 bases not matched to a gene. The CDR3 coding sequence is TGTGCCAGCAGTGGCCAACAGGGGGCAGGACGTCAGCCCCAGCATTTT. It is translated as CASSGQQGAGRQPQHF.

The chain combines TRBV25-1 with TRBJ2-1; D might be TRBD1 (5 bases). The germline V gene has CDR1 MGHDK and CDR2 SYGVNS. V dropped 7 bases and J dropped 7 bases, with 17 bases sitting between them. CDR3 length: 14 amino acids. CDR3 sequence: CASIGRVDMNEQFF. The CDR3 DNA sequence: TGTGCCAGCATAGGACGCGTGGACATGAATGAGCAGTTCTTC.

The chain links TRBV28 to TRBJ1-5; 10 bases align to TRBD1. CDR3 length: 16 residues. The germline CDR1 and CDR2 sequences are MDHEN and SYDVKM. V gave up 6 bases and J gave up 3 bases; unmatched junction bases: 8. CDR3 bases: TGTGCCAGCAGCTTCGGGACAGGGGAATTCAATCAGCCCCAGCATTTT. Amino acids: CASSFGTGEFNQPQHF.

This chain joins TRBV5-1 and TRBJ1-1; 7 bases align to TRBD1. The CDR3 is made up of 16 amino acids. CDR1 is SGHRS and CDR2 is YFSETQ in the germline V gene. The V gene end was trimmed by 4 bases and the J gene end by 6 bases; junction bases not matched to a gene: 15. CDR3 sequence (DNA): TGCGCCAGCAGCGAAGAGGGACAGTCTGGTCTTTCTGAAGCTTTCTTT. Translation: CASSEEGQSGLSEAFF.

The chain combines TRBV29-1 with TRBJ2-1; 8 bases agree with TRBD1. Germline lookup yields CDR1 SQVTM and CDR2 ANQGSEA. With 7 bases clipped from V and 3 bases from J, the junction kept 11 bases outside the gene matches. The CDR3 covers 15 residues. CDR3 sequence reads: CSAPGGGLIYNEQFF. In DNA form, the CDR3 reads TGCAGCGCACCAGGGGGCGGACTAATCTACAATGAGCAGTTCTTC.

This rearrangement joins TRBV5-6 to TRBJ2-7; TRBD1 matches at 9 bases. The J segment lost 1 base and the V segment lost 2 bases, leaving 4 bases of the junction unmatched. The CDR3 is 15 residues long. Per germline, CDR1 SGHDT and CDR2 YYEEEE. This CDR3 is CASSLPGTGSYEQYF. The CDR3 nucleotides read TGTGCCAGCAGCTTACCCGGGACAGGGTCCTACGAGCAGTACTTC.

The CDR3, as DNA: TGTGCCAGCAGCCCTGGACTAGTAGCCAAAAACATTCAGTACTTC. It yields the protein CASSPGLVAKNIQYF. The chain uses TRBV6-5 and TRBJ2-4, with 7 bases matching TRBD2. CDR1 is MNHEY and CDR2 is SVGAGI in the germline V gene. V trimming: 6 bases; J trimming: 0 bases; junction bases outside the gene matches: 5. This CDR3 region has 15 residues.

This clone has only one observation. The gene calls are TRBV27 and TRBJ1-1; D is uncertain. Trimming took off 4 bases at V and 1 base at J, with 10 bases between the two ends. Germline lookup yields CDR1 MNHEY and CDR2 SMNVEV (reference sequence). The CDR3 extends over 14 amino acids. In nucleotides, the CDR3 is TGTGCCAGCAGTTCCTCCGACACGAACACTGAAGCTTTCTTT. It is translated as CASSSSDTNTEAFF.

The rearrangement links TRBV11-3 to TRBJ2-7, with D perhaps matching TRBD1 (5 bases). V shed 5 bases and J shed 0 bases, with 8 bases lying between them. Germline V CDR1 and CDR2: SGHNT, YENEEA. The CDR3 consists of 13 residues. The CDR3 bases are TGTGCCAGCAGCCGAAGGGGCTCCTACGAGCAGTACGTC. Translation gives CASSRRGSYEQYV.

The genes are TRBV7-6 and TRBJ1-1, with D perhaps TRBD1 (6 bases). From germline, CDR1 is SGHVS and CDR2 FNYEAQ. Deletions cut 5 bases from V and 5 bases from J, with 12 bases between. The CDR3 runs 13 residues. The DNA for the CDR3 is TGTGCCAGCAGCCCCCCAGGGGCAACTGAAGCTTTCTTT. Residues: CASSPPGATEAFF.

The gene calls are TRBV2 and TRBJ2-3; tentative D call: TRBD2 (5 bases). Trimming stripped 7 bases from V and 4 bases from J, with 12 bases between. Germline CDR1 SNHLY, CDR2 FYNNEI. The CDR3 consists of 13 residues. The CDR3 DNA is TGTGCCAGCAAAGCGGATTATTCAGATACGCAGTATTTT. Its protein product is CASKADYSDTQYF.

The V call is TRBV19, the J call TRBJ2-7; 8 positions agree with TRBD1. After removal of 3 bases from V and 2 bases from J, the junction contained 3 bases not matched to a gene. The CDR3 contains 14 residues. From germline, CDR1 is LNHDA and CDR2 SQIVND (reference sequence). CDR3 DNA sequence: TGTGCCAGTAGTATCCAGGGGGCCCCCTACGAGCAGTACTTC. This gives the protein CASSIQGAPYEQYF.

The gene calls are TRBV6-6 and TRBJ1-1, with D possibly being TRBD1 (5 bases). In germline, CDR1 is MNHNY, CDR2 SVGAGI (reference sequence). Trimming pared 6 bases from V and 1 base from J, leaving 18 bases between. The CDR3 runs to 16 residues. CDR3 residues: CASSLPGRDRNTEAFF. In DNA form, the CDR3 reads TGTGCCAGCAGCCTCCCGGGGAGGGACCGGAACACTGAAGCTTTCTTT.

This clone was detected only a few times. This chain uses TRBV19 with TRBJ1-2; 10 positions agree with TRBD1. CDR1 LNHDA and CDR2 SQIVND come from the germline V gene (reference sequence). V was clipped by 5 bases and J by 4 bases; unmatched bases: 4. The CDR3 runs 14 residues. The CDR3 loop reads CASSGDRGFYGYTF. Written as DNA, the CDR3 is TGTGCCAGTAGTGGGGACAGGGGATTCTATGGCTACACCTTC.

V gene TRBV19 combines with J gene TRBJ2-3; TRBD2 matches at 9 bases. The CDR3 is 16 residues long. Germline V gene sequence: CDR1 LNHDA, CDR2 SQIVND (reference sequence). After removal of 5 bases from V and 0 bases from J, the junction contained 6 bases not matched to a gene. CDR3 nucleotide sequence: TGTGCCAGTAGTTCCCGACTAGCGGCTAGCACAGATACGCAGTATTTT. Translating it yields CASSSRLAASTDTQYF.

The chain joins TRBV28 to TRBJ1-5; a weak D match, TRBD1 (6 bases). The CDR3 runs to 14 residues. In germline, CDR1 is MDHEN, CDR2 SYDVKM. Trimming shortened V by 2 bases and J by 5 bases, and 10 bases separated the two germline ends. The CDR3 loop reads CASSLPTGHQPQHF. Here the CDR3 DNA reads TGTGCCAGCAGTTTACCGACAGGCCATCAGCCCCAGCATTTT.

The rearrangement uses TRBV7-3 and TRBJ2-3, with TRBD2 matching 9 bases. The CDR3 has 15 amino acids. J was trimmed by 4 bases and V by 5 bases; bases with no gene match: 7. From germline, CDR1 is SGHTA and CDR2 FQGTGA. CDR3: CASSLGRGGADTQYF. The CDR3 bases are TGTGCCAGCAGCCTAGGGCGGGGGGGCGCAGATACGCAGTATTTT.

The V call is TRBV28, the J call TRBJ1-2; D is possibly TRBD1 (5 bases). From germline, CDR1 is MDHEN and CDR2 SYDVKM. With 4 bases removed from V and 4 bases from J, the gap between germline ends came to 22 bases. CDR3 length: 17 residues. The DNA of the CDR3 is TGTGCCAGCAGTTCTGGACACATCCTCAGAAACTTCTATGGCTACACCTTC. Translated: CASSSGHILRNFYGYTF.

The V gene is TRBV28, the J gene TRBJ1-1; no clear D. The CDR3 runs 13 residues. Trimming left V 6 bases short and J 0 bases short, with 8 bases between. Germline V gives CDR1 MDHEN, CDR2 SYDVKM. The CDR3 reads CASRLNLNTEAFF. DNA for the CDR3: TGTGCCAGCAGACTGAATTTGAACACTGAAGCTTTCTTT.